The present TCR beta chain was sequenced within a study of Ad26.COV2.S vaccination and SARS-CoV-2 variants. Across the study: Intramuscular Ad26.COV2.S at 5x10^10 or 1x10^11 viral particles. Study observations and caveats: Marked by substantial breadth, spike-specific CD8+ and CD4+ T cell responses were reportedly seen after vaccination. TCR breadth and depth estimates may have understated total T cell responses.

The treatment: approximately 18 received Ad26.COV2.S at low or high dose, single or two shots; roughly five received placebo; per-sample allocation not given. Samples analyzed were those drawn on day 63 after the first vaccine or placebo injection. Profiling relied on immunoSEQ multiplex PCR, and the TCRdb table lists in-frame clones only, not all of them. This sample has 350,000 to 500,000 clones, with around 87% found just once. Comments on this clone: Its matching antigen is unknown.

This CDR3 comprises 14 residues. V was cut by 2 bases and J by 8 bases, with 12 bases left in between. Germline V gene lookup returns CDR1 MNHEY and CDR2 SMNVEV (reference sequence). The source material was peripheral blood, sampled in a trial of Ad26.COV2.S vaccine versus placebo. The sequence was obtained from a person aged 18-65 years who received the Ad26.COV2.S COVID-19 vaccine or a placebo. The chain is built from TRBV27 and TRBJ1-4, with D maybe TRBD1 (6 bases). The CDR3 DNA reads TGTGCCAGCAGTTTAATGGGGGCGGGGGAAAAACTGTTTTTT. The encoded protein is CASSLMGAGEKLFF.